This passage covers 5 T cell receptor beta chains from one sample sequenced in a study of lung T cells in sarcoidosis with Löfgren's syndrome. TCRdb used MiXCR to reprocess the reads, holding one entry per CDR3 protein. Seen here are under 850 distinct CDR3 sequences, roughly 21% observed once, and the top ten hold under 7%. Sequencing used CD4+ T cells from PBMCs. These TCRs come from a human donor with sarcoidosis (Löfgren's syndrome or another form), or a control subject (not recorded which).

This clonotype ranks as large. The CDR3 sequence: CASTRILAGGGETQYF. The CDR3 nucleotides read TGTGCCAGCACCCGCATATTAGCGGGGGGTGGAGAGACCCAGTACTTC. The chain recombines TRBV27 with TRBJ2-5; TRBD2 matches 10 bases. The CDR3 totals 16 residues. From germline, CDR1 is MNHEY and CDR2 SMNVEV (reference sequence). Losses at the gene ends were 7 bases for V and 4 bases for J; bases not matched to a gene: 12.

The CDR3 reads CASSLGARAAEAFF. The CDR3, as DNA: TGTGCCAGCAGCCTGGGCGCCCGCGCGGCTGAAGCTTTCTTT. This chain joins TRBV5-6 and TRBJ1-1, with D uncertain. The CDR3 covers 14 residues. Trimming removed 4 bases from V and 6 bases from J, with 16 bases in between. CDR1 SGHDT and CDR2 YYEEEE come from the germline V gene.

By sample fraction, this clonotype is large. The V and J genes are TRBV20-1 and TRBJ2-5, with D possibly matching TRBD2 (6 bases). V was shortened by 4 bases and J by 14 bases, with 20 bases between the two germline ends. The CDR3 loop spans 12 amino acids. Per germline, CDR1 DFQATT and CDR2 SNEGSKA (reference sequence). The CDR3 bases are TGCAGTGCTATCCGAGGAGGGTATTTACCCTACTTC. Translation: CSAIRGGYLPYF.

This clonotype is termed large (0.1 to 1%). The DNA for the CDR3 is TGTGCCAGCAGTTTGGTAGGGGGTACTGAAGCTTTCTTT. Protein: CASSLVGGTEAFF. The chain combines TRBV28 with TRBJ1-1; D is possibly TRBD1 (6 bases). The CDR3 is made up of 13 amino acids. In germline, CDR1 is MDHEN, CDR2 SYDVKM. V lost 3 bases and J lost 5, with 10 bases in between. The entire variable domain, with the rest obtained from reference TRBV28 and TRBJ1-1, is as follows: DVKVTQSSRYLVKRTGEKVFLECVQDMDHENMFWYRQDPGLGLRLIYFSYDVKMKEKGDIPEGYSVSREKKERFSLILESASTNQTSMYLCASSLVGGTEAFFGQGTRLTVV.

This clonotype is labeled medium-sized. V is TRBV20-1 and J is TRBJ2-1; perhaps TRBD2 as D (5 bases). Trimming removed 0 bases at V and 8 bases at J, with 11 bases between. Germline assignment: CDR1 DFQATT and CDR2 SNEGSKA (reference sequence). CDR3 length equals 13 residues. The DNA of the CDR3 is TGCAGTGCTAGAGACCTTCTAGCAGATGAGCAGTTCTTC. Protein product: CSARDLLADEQFF.